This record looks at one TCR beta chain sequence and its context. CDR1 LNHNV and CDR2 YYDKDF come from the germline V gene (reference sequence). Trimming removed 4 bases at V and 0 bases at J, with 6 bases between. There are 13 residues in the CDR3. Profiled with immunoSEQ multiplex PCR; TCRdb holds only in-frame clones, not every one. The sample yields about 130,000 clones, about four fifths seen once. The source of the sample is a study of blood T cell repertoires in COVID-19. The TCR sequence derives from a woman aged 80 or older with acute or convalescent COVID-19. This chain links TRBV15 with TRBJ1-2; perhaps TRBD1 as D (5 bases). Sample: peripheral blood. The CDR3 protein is CATSKTANYGYTF. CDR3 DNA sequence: TGTGCCACCAGCAAGACAGCTAACTATGGCTACACCTTC.